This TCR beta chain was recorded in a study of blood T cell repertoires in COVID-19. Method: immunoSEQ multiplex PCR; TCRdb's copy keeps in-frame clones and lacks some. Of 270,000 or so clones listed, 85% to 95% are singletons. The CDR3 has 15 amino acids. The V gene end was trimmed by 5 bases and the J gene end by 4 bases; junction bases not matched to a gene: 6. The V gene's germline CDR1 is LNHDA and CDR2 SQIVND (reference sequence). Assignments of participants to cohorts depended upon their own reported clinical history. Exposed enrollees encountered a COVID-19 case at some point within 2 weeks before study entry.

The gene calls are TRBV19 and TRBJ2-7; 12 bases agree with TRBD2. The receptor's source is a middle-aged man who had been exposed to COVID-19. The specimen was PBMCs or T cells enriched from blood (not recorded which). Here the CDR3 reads CASSPGLAGLYEQYF. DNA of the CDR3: TGTGCCAGTAGTCCTGGACTAGCGGGATTGTACGAGCAGTACTTC.